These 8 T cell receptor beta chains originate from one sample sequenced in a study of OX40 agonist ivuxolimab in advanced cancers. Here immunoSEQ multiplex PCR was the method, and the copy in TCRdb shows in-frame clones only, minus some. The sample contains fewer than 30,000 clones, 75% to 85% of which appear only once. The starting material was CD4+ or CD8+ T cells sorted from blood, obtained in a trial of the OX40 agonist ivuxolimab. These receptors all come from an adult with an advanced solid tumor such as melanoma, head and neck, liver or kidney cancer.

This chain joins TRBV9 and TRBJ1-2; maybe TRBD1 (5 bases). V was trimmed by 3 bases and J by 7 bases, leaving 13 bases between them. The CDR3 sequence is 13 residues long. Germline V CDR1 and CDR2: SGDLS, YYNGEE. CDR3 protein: CASSAGGAAGYTF. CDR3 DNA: TGTGCCAGCAGCGCTGGTGGGGCCGCTGGCTACACCTTC.

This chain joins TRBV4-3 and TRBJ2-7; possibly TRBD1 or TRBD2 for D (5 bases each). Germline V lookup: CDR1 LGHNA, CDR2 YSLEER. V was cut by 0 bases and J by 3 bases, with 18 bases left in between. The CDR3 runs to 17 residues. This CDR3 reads CASSQESLGRENYEQYF. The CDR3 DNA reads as TGCGCCAGCAGCCAAGAATCCCTAGGCAGGGAGAACTACGAGCAGTACTTC.

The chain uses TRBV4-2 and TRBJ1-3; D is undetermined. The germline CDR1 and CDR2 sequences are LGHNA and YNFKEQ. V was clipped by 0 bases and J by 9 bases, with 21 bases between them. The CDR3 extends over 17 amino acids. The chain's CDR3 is CASSQDPTRREFVTIYF. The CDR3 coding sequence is TGTGCCAGCAGCCAAGATCCTACGAGGAGGGAGTTTGTCACCATATATTTT.

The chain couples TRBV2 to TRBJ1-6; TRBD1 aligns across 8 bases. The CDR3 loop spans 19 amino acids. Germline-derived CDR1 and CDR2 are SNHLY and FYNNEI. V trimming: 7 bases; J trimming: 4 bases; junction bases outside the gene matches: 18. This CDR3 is CASTPDRGASGSYNSPLHF. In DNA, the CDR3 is TGTGCCAGCACCCCAGACAGGGGCGCCTCGGGATCTTATAATTCACCCCTCCACTTT.

The CDR3 bases are TGTGCCAGCAGCTTACAGGACACCGTACCGCCCTACAATGAGCAGTTCTTC. Its protein is CASSLQDTVPPYNEQFF. The chain links TRBV11-3 to TRBJ2-1; D is perhaps TRBD1 (5 bases). From germline, CDR1 is SGHNT and CDR2 YENEEA. Trimming removed 2 bases at V and 2 bases at J, with 16 bases between. This CDR3 is 17 amino acids long.

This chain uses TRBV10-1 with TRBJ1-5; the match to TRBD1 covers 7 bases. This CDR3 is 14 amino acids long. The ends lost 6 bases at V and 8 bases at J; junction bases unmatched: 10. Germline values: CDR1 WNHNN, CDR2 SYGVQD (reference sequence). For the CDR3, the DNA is TGCGCCAGCAGGGACAAGGGGGCGGTGAAGCCCCAGCATTTT. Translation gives CASRDKGAVKPQHF.

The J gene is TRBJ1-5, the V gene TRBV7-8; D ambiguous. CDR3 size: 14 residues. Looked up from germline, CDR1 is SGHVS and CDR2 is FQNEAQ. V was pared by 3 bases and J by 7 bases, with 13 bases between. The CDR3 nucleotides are TGTGCCAGCAGCTTGGGAAGGGTTAGGCAGCCCCAGCATTTT. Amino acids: CASSLGRVRQPQHF.

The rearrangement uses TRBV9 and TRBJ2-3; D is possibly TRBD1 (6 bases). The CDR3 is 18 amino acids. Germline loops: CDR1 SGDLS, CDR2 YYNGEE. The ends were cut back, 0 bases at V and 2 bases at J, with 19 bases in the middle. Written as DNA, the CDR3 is TGTGCCAGCAGCGTAGCCCGGACAGACCCAGCTCCCACAGATACGCAGTATTTT. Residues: CASSVARTDPAPTDTQYF.